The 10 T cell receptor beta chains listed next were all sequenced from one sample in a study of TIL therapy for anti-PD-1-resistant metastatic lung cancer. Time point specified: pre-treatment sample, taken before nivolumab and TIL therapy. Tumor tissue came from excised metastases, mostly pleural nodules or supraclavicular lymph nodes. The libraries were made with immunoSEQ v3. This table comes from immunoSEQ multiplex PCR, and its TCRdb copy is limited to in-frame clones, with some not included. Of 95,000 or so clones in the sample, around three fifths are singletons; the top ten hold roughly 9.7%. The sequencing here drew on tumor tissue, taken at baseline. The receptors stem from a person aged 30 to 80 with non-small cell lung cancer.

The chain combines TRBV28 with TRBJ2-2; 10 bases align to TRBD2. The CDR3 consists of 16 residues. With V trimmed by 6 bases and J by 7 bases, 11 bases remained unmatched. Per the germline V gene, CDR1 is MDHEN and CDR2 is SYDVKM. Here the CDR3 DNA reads TGTGCCAGCAGCCCCTATAGCGGGAGGAACGACGGGGAGCTGTTTTTT. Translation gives CASSPYSGRNDGELFF.

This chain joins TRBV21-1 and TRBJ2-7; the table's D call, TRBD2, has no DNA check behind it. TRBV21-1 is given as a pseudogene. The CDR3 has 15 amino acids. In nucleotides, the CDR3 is TGTGCCAGCAGCAAAGTTGGGGGGGACTCCTACGAGCAGTACTTC. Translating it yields CASSKVGGDSYEQYF.

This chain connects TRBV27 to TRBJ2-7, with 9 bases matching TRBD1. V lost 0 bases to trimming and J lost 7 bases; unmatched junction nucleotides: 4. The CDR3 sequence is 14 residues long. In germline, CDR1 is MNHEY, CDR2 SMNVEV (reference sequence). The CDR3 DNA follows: TGTGCCAGCAGTTTATCGGGACAGGGTCGGGAGCAGTACTTC. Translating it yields CASSLSGQGREQYF.

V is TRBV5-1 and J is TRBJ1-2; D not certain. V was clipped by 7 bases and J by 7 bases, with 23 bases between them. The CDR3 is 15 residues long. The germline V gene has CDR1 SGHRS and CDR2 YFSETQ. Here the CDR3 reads CASPARAGTEGGYTF. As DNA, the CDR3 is TGCGCCAGCCCTGCGAGGGCAGGCACCGAGGGTGGCTACACCTTC.

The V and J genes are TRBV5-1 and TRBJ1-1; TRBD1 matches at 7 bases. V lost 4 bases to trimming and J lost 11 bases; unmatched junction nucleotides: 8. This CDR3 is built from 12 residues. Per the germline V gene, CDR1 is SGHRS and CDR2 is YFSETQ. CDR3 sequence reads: CASSPGEGAAFF. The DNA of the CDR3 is TGCGCCAGCAGCCCAGGGGAGGGGGCTGCTTTCTTT.

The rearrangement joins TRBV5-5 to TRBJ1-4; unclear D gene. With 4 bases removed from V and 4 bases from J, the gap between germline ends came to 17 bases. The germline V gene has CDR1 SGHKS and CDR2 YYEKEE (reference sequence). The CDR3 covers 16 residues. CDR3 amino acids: CASSRSSSSYNEKLFF. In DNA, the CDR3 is TGTGCCAGCAGCCGAAGCTCGAGCAGTTATAATGAAAAACTGTTTTTT.

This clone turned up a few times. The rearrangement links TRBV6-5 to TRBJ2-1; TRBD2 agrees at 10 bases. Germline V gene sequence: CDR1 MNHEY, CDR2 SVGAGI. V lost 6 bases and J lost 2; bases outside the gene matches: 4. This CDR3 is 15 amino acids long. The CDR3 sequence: CASRQGLAPYNEQFF. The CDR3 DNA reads TGTGCCAGCAGACAGGGACTAGCGCCCTACAATGAGCAGTTCTTC.

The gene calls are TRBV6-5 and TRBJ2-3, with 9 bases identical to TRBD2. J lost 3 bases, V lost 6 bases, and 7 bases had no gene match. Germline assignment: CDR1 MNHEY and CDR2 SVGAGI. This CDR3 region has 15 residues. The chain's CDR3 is CASSRGLAGTDTQYF. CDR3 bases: TGTGCCAGCAGCCGCGGGCTAGCGGGGACAGATACGCAGTATTTT.

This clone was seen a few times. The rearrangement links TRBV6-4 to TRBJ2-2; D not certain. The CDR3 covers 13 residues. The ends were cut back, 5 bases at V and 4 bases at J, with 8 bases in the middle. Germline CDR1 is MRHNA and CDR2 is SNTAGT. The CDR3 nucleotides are TGTGCCAGCAGTAGGACCCTCACCGGGGAGCTGTTTTTT. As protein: CASSRTLTGELFF.

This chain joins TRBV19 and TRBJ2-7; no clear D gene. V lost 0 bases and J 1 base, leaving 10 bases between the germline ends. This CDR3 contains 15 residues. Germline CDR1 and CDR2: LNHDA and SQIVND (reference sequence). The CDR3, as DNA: TGTGCCAGTAGTATAGACTCGATAGGATCCTACGAGCAGTACTTC. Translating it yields CASSIDSIGSYEQYF.